These 25 T cell receptor beta chains were sequenced from one sample in a study of blood T cells in healthy people across ages. Primed by a sample-barcoded 5' primer and a J-beta primer mix, a second PCR proceeded for about 7 to 11 cycles. TCRdb reprocessed the 5' RACE reads via MiXCR and lists one record per CDR3 protein. Among around 650,000 distinct CDR3 sequences listed, roughly 32% were seen once. The sequencing input was blood. The receptors come from a woman aged 80 or over in good health.

There are many counts of this clonotype. The rearrangement links TRBV6-5 to TRBJ2-3, with 8 positions matching TRBD2. V trimming: 8 bases; J trimming: 1 base; junction bases outside the gene matches: 11. This CDR3 has 16 amino acids. Per germline, CDR1 MNHEY and CDR2 SVGAGI. The CDR3 nucleotides read TGTGCCAGCGGAGACCTAACTAGCGGTCGCACAGATACGCAGTATTTT. Translation: CASGDLTSGRTDTQYF.

This sequence joins TRBV25-1 and TRBJ1-1; D possibly corresponds to TRBD1 (5 bases). Per germline, CDR1 MGHDK and CDR2 SYGVNS. V lost 6 bases and J lost 4, with 12 bases in between. The CDR3 is made up of 13 amino acids. DNA of the CDR3: TGTGCCAGCAGGGGAGGGCAGGGCACTGAAGCTTTCTTT. Amino acids: CASRGGQGTEAFF.

As regards this clonotype: At one of its ends the junction is not consistent with the germline gene, which may arise from a read error. This chain joins TRBV5-1 and TRBJ2-7; 7 bases map to TRBD1. The CDR3 is made up of 15 amino acids. From germline, CDR1 is SGHRS and CDR2 YFSETQ. The CDR3 here is CVSSREGGSSYEQYF. CDR3 bases: TGCGTCAGCAGCCGGGAAGGGGGCAGCTCCTACGAGCAGTACTTC.

This clonotype was counted between two and nine times. The V and J genes are TRBV29-1 and TRBJ1-2; 10 bases agree with TRBD1. After removal of 6 bases from V and 5 bases from J, the junction contained 6 bases not matched to a gene. Germline CDR1 SQVTM, CDR2 ANQGSEA. This CDR3 has 13 residues. In DNA form, the CDR3 reads TGCAGCGTCGACGACAGGGGGCTGTATGGCTACACCTTC. Its translation: CSVDDRGLYGYTF.

Regarding this clonotype: A much more abundant neighbour one base away suggests this may be a read error. This chain uses TRBV16 with TRBJ2-5; D possibly corresponds to TRBD1 (5 bases). Trimming removed 8 bases at V and 11 bases at J, with 15 bases between. The CDR3 runs 11 residues. Germline CDR1 is KGHSY and CDR2 is FQNENV. CDR3 DNA sequence: TGTGCCAGCGCCTTGGACAATGAGCAGTACTTC. It codes for CASALDNEQYF.

In regard to this clonotype: At one of its ends the junction is not consistent with the germline gene, which may arise from a read error. The chain couples TRBV20-1 to TRBJ2-4; TRBD2 matches 9 bases. CDR1 is DFQATT, CDR2 SNEGSKA, per germline (reference sequence). CDR3 size: 13 residues. This CDR3 reads CSAEPAGGNIQCF. The CDR3 DNA reads TGCAGTGCGGAGCCAGCGGGGGGAAACATTCAGTGCTTC.

As regards this clonotype: A much larger clone sits a single nucleotide away, making a read error possible. This CDR3 reads CASSLGGKGYEQCF. The CDR3 region has the DNA TGTGCCAGCAGCTTAGGGGGGAAGGGCTACGAGCAGTGCTTC. The genes are TRBV7-6 and TRBJ2-5; D is tentatively TRBD1 or TRBD2 (5 bases each). Germline CDR1 reads SGHVS; CDR2 reads FNYEAQ. The length of the CDR3 is 14 residues.

The J gene is TRBJ2-1, the V gene TRBV29-1; D is tentatively TRBD1 or TRBD2 (6 bases each). The J call is uncertain, as TRBJ2-7 better fits the DNA end. Per germline, CDR1 SQVTM and CDR2 ANQGSEA. CDR3 length: 17 residues. The CDR3 nucleotides are TGCAGCGTTGAATCGGGTAGGGGGAGGAGGTCCTACAATGAGCAGTACTTC. It specifies CSVESGRGRRSYNEQYF.

With regard to this clonotype: A much larger clone differs from this one at a single base, so this may be a read error. J is TRBJ2-7 and V is TRBV7-6, with D tentatively TRBD1 (6 bases). Germline CDR1 SGHVS, CDR2 FNYEAQ. The CDR3 runs 15 residues. V was shortened by 0 bases and J by 2 bases, with 11 bases between the two germline ends. CDR3 bases: TGTGCCAGCAGCTTAGCGGACGAGGGGGCCTACGAGCAGTACTTC. It translates to CASSLADEGAYEQYF.

A remark on this clonotype: It is likely a read error: a sequence one base away is far more abundant. V and J are TRBV7-9 and TRBJ2-1; D is ambiguous. Germline V gives CDR1 SEHNR, CDR2 FQNEAQ (reference sequence). This CDR3 spans 12 amino acids. The CDR3 region is CASSLGGREQLF. The CDR3 DNA follows: TGTGCCAGCAGCTTAGGGGGTCGTGAGCAGCTCTTC.

The chain has TRBV11-2 and TRBJ2-6; D might be TRBD1 (6 bases). Trimming pared 6 bases from V and 0 bases from J, leaving 18 bases between. Per germline, CDR1 SGHAT and CDR2 FQNNGV. The CDR3 loop spans 18 amino acids. The CDR3 region has the DNA TGTGCCAGCAGGGGGATTCGGGGACATATCTCTGGGGCCAACGTCCTGACTTTC. It is translated as CASRGIRGHISGANVLTF.

This clonotype was counted a few times. The rearrangement links TRBV20-1 to TRBJ1-4; D remains unclear. Germline CDR1 is DFQATT and CDR2 is SNEGSKA (reference sequence). The CDR3 spans 12 residues. The germline V and J ends were trimmed by 3 bases and 5 bases, with 7 bases remaining between them. CDR3 in amino acids: CSASAGNEKLFF. CDR3 nucleotide sequence: TGCAGTGCTAGTGCTGGCAATGAAAAACTGTTTTTT.

This clonotype was seen ten or more times. The V gene is TRBV6-5, the J gene TRBJ1-2, with a tentative D call TRBD1 (5 bases). The CDR3 covers 14 residues. Germline V lookup: CDR1 MNHEY, CDR2 SVGAGI. Trimming pared 2 bases from V and 6 bases from J, leaving 13 bases between. The CDR3 spells CASSYEGRGHGYTF. The CDR3 DNA reads TGTGCCAGCAGTTACGAGGGGCGAGGCCATGGCTACACCTTC.

This clonotype was picked up many times. CDR3 region: CSARDRRSSYEQYF. The CDR3 nucleotides are TGCAGTGCTAGAGATCGGAGGAGCTCCTACGAGCAGTACTTC. The gene calls are TRBV20-1 and TRBJ2-7, with D possibly TRBD2 on 5 matching bases. V dropped 0 bases and J dropped 0 bases, with 9 bases sitting between them. CDR1 DFQATT and CDR2 SNEGSKA come from the germline V gene (reference sequence). The CDR3 extends over 14 amino acids.

This clonotype was detected ten times or more. V and J are TRBV20-1 and TRBJ2-1, with D tentatively TRBD2 (6 bases). Looked up from germline, CDR1 is DFQATT and CDR2 is SNEGSKA (reference sequence). The CDR3 totals 15 residues. V lost 0 bases, J lost 0 bases, and 9 bases lay in between. The CDR3: CSAREEGSSYNEQFF. In nucleotides, the CDR3 is TGCAGTGCTAGAGAGGAGGGAAGCTCCTACAATGAGCAGTTCTTC.

This sequence joins TRBV19 and TRBJ2-1; 10 bases map to TRBD2. This CDR3 is 14 amino acids long. The V and J ends lost 5 bases and 7 bases, in that order; junction bases with no gene match: 5. Germline V gene sequence: CDR1 LNHDA, CDR2 SQIVND (reference sequence). The CDR3 loop reads CASSPGLAENEQFF. CDR3 in DNA: TGTGCCAGTAGTCCCGGACTAGCGGAAAATGAGCAGTTCTTC.

The chain combines TRBV20-1 with TRBJ2-1; 11 nucleotides align to TRBD1. The CDR3 sequence is 15 residues long. With V trimmed by 6 bases and J by 8 bases, 12 bases remained unmatched. Per the germline V gene, CDR1 is DFQATT and CDR2 is SNEGSKA (reference sequence). The CDR3 here is CSAYPRDRGYHEQFF. Written as DNA, the CDR3 is TGCAGTGCATACCCCCGGGACAGGGGGTACCATGAGCAGTTCTTC.

This clonotype was detected only a few times. CDR3 in amino acids: CASKARESSTGELFF. Here the CDR3 DNA reads TGTGCCAGCAAGGCGCGGGAAAGTTCAACCGGGGAGCTGTTTTTT. This chain links TRBV2 with TRBJ2-2; possibly TRBD2 for D (6 bases). The V end was cut by 7 bases, the J end by 5 bases, with 17 bases between. CDR1 is SNHLY and CDR2 is FYNNEI in the germline V gene. This CDR3 is 15 amino acids long.

There are many counts of this clonotype. V and J are TRBV11-2 and TRBJ2-3; TRBD2 matches at 9 bases. The junction had 4 bases not matched to a gene; V was cut back by 2 bases and J by 1 base. This CDR3 spans 16 amino acids. Germline CDR1 SGHAT, CDR2 FQNNGV. The CDR3 here is CASSLRERGGTDTQYF. Here the CDR3 DNA reads TGTGCCAGCAGCTTAAGAGAGCGGGGGGGCACAGATACGCAGTATTTT.

About this clonotype: A much larger clone lies a single base off, so this may be a read error. V and J are TRBV27 and TRBJ2-5, with D possibly TRBD2 on 5 matching bases. The CDR3 loop spans 14 amino acids. Trimming shortened V by 7 bases and J by 5 bases, and 17 bases separated the two germline ends. Per germline, CDR1 MNHEY and CDR2 SMNVEV (reference sequence). CDR3 loop: CASNSLEGRETQYF. Written as DNA, the CDR3 is TGTGCCAGCAATTCCCTTGAGGGCCGGGAGACCCAGTACTTC.

Concerning this clonotype: A single base separates this from a much larger clone, so it may be a read error. The genes are TRBV5-6 and TRBJ2-1; the D is unclear. The end of the DNA aligns better with TRBJ2-7, so the J call may be wrong. Germline V gene lookup returns CDR1 SGHDT and CDR2 YYEEEE. This CDR3 contains 14 residues. The CDR3 sequence is CASSLGLFYNEQYF. DNA for the CDR3: TGTGCCAGCAGCTTAGGTCTCTTCTACAATGAGCAGTACTTC.

The table lists this clonotype with a few counts. The rearrangement links TRBV19 to TRBJ1-5, with TRBD1 as a possible D gene (5 bases). The CDR3 spans 15 residues. V was clipped by 3 bases and J by 0 bases, with 9 bases between them. Germline loops: CDR1 LNHDA, CDR2 SQIVND (reference sequence). CDR3 sequence reads: CASSMEGYSNQPQHF. The CDR3 DNA reads TGTGCCAGTAGTATGGAGGGGTATAGCAATCAGCCCCAGCATTTT.

This clonotype has at least ten counts. The gene calls are TRBV5-1 and TRBJ1-1; TRBD1 matches at 7 bases. The CDR3 runs 15 residues. V lost 0 bases to trimming and J lost 6 bases; unmatched junction nucleotides: 8. Germline V gene sequence: CDR1 SGHRS, CDR2 YFSETQ. The DNA of the CDR3 is TGCGCCAGCAGCTTGGCCGGGGACAGCTCTGCTGAAGCTTTCTTT. Amino acids: CASSLAGDSSAEAFF.

At least ten counts were recorded for this clonotype. The genes are TRBV12-3 or TRBV12-4 and TRBJ1-2; 7 bases align to TRBD1. This CDR3 is built from 12 residues. V shed 3 bases, J shed 6 bases, and the junction held 1 base outside the gene matches. The CDR3 region is CASSFTGDGYTF. The CDR3 nucleotides read TGTGCCAGCAGTTTTACAGGGGATGGCTACACCTTC.

This clonotype has ten or more counts. The genes are TRBV7-6 and TRBJ2-7, with a possible D match to TRBD2 (5 bases). V gave up 5 bases and J gave up 6 bases, with 11 bases separating them. CDR1 and CDR2 from the germline V gene are SGHVS and FNYEAQ. CDR3 length: 12 residues. CDR3 sequence (DNA): TGTGCCAGCAGCACCCTAGAGGGCGAGCAGTACTTC. Protein sequence: CASSTLEGEQYF.